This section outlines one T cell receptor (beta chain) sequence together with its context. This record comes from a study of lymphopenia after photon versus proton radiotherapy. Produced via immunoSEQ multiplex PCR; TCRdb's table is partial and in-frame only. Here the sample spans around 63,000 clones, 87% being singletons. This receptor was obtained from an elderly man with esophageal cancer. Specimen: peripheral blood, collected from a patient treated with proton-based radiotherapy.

CDR3 protein: CASSTVAGAYNEQFF. The DNA for the CDR3 is TGTGCCAGTAGTACCGTAGCGGGAGCCTACAATGAGCAGTTCTTC. The chain employs TRBV19 and TRBJ2-1; 9 bases match TRBD2. Trimming at V came to 4 bases and at J to 2 bases, leaving 3 bases not matched to a gene. The length of the CDR3 is 15 residues. Germline CDR1 and CDR2: LNHDA and SQIVND (reference sequence).